These 3 T cell receptor beta chains were all obtained from the same sample, sequenced in a study of cytomegalovirus exposure and HLA in healthy donors. Use of 60 Vbeta and 13 Jbeta primers characterized the PCR. Some clones are missing from TCRdb's copy, which holds only in-frame ones; the method was immunoSEQ multiplex PCR. The sample contains hundreds of thousands of clones, just over 75% of which appear only once. Sequencing input: PBMCs. The receptors were gathered from a woman aged 60-75 years in good health and CMV-seropositive.

This chain connects TRBV5-1 to TRBJ2-7, with a weak D call TRBD1 (5 bases). Trimming removed 2 bases from V and 0 bases from J, with 12 bases in between. The CDR3 sequence is 15 residues long. CDR1 and CDR2 (germline): SGHRS, YFSETQ. The CDR3 spells CASSFSKGISYEQYF. The CDR3 DNA sequence: TGCGCCAGCAGCTTCAGCAAGGGGATCTCCTACGAGCAGTACTTC.

This chain uses TRBV6-5 with TRBJ2-2; no firm D call. The V gene lost 0 bases and the J gene lost 6 bases, with 8 bases spanning the gap. From germline, CDR1 is MNHEY and CDR2 SVGAGI. The CDR3 has 14 residues. CDR3 sequence: CASSYSKWPGELFF. CDR3 coding DNA: TGTGCCAGCAGTTACTCTAAGTGGCCCGGGGAGCTGTTTTTT.

This chain joins TRBV5-1 and TRBJ2-3; D not certain. CDR3 length: 15 residues. V shed 0 bases and J shed 5 bases, with 13 bases lying between them. Per the germline V gene, CDR1 is SGHRS and CDR2 is YFSETQ. The CDR3 nucleotides read TGCGCCAGCAGCTTGGAACAGCCCCTGGGAGATACGCAGTATTTT. It yields the protein CASSLEQPLGDTQYF. Using reference TRBV5-1 and TRBJ2-3 for the parts outside the CDR3, the full variable domain is KAGVTQTPRYLIKTRGQQVTLSCSPISGHRSVSWYQQTPGQGLQFLFEYFSETQRNKGNFPGRFSGRQFSNSRSEMNVSTLELGDSALYLCASSLEQPLGDTQYFGPGTRLTVL.